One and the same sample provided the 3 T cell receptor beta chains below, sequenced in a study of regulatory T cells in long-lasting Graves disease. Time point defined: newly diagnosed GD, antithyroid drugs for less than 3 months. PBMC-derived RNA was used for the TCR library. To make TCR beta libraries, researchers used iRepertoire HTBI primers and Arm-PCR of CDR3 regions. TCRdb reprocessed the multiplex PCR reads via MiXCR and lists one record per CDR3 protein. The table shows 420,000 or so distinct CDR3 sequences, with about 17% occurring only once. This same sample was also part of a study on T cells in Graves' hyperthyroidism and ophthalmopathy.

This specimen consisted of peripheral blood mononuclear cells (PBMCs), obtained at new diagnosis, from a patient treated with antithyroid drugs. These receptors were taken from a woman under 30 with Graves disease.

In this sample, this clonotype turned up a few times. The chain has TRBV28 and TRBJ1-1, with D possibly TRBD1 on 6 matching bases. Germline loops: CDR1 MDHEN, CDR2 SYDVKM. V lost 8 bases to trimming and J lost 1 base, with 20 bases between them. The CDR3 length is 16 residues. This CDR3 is CASLPRGDWRNTEAFF. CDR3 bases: TGTGCCAGCTTGCCCAGGGGAGATTGGCGGAACACTGAAGCTTTCTTT.

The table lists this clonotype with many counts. Here the CDR3 reads CAISGGLAGSGANVLTF. The CDR3 region has the DNA TGTGCCATCTCAGGCGGACTAGCGGGCTCTGGGGCCAACGTCCTGACTTTC. The chain combines TRBV2 with TRBJ2-6; 11 bases match TRBD2. CDR1 and CDR2 (germline): SNHLY, FYNNEI. This CDR3 spans 17 amino acids. Unmatched junction bases numbered 8, after V lost 10 bases and J lost 0 bases.

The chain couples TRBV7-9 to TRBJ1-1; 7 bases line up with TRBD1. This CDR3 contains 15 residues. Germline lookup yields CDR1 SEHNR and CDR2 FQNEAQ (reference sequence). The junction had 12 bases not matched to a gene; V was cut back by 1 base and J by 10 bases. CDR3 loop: CASSLGPTGASGAFF. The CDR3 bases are TGTGCCAGCAGCTTAGGCCCCACAGGGGCTAGCGGAGCTTTCTTT.